Presented here are 10 T cell receptor beta chains from one specimen sequenced in a study of blood T cell repertoires in COVID-19. TCRdb keeps only in-frame clones here, not all; method: immunoSEQ multiplex PCR. The table records about 200,000 clones, roughly 91% of them present only once. Material: peripheral blood. The receptors here all came from a man aged 40-49 years with active or convalescent COVID-19.

This clone appeared a single time. The gene calls are TRBV6-5 and TRBJ1-3; no firm D call. V was trimmed by 10 bases and J by 0 bases, leaving 13 bases between them. This CDR3 has 14 amino acids. CDR1 and CDR2 (germline): MNHEY, SVGAGI. CDR3 DNA sequence: TGTGCCACCAGGAGGTCTCACTCTGGAAACACCATATATTTT. Translating it yields CATRRSHSGNTIYF.

The chain is built from TRBV5-1 and TRBJ1-2, with 11 bases lining up with TRBD1. CDR3 size: 14 residues. CDR1 and CDR2 (germline): SGHRS, YFSETQ. J gave up 7 bases and V 4 bases, and 6 bases lay outside the gene matches. CDR3 DNA: TGCGCCAGCAGCCCCGGGACAGGGGGAACTGGCTACACCTTC. It encodes CASSPGTGGTGYTF.

This sequence joins TRBV2 and TRBJ1-5, with a tentative D call TRBD1 (6 bases). Per the germline V gene, CDR1 is SNHLY and CDR2 is FYNNEI. V was pared by 6 bases and J by 3 bases, with 15 bases between. This CDR3 comprises 15 residues. CDR3 coding DNA: TGTGCCAGCAGGCCTCAACAGGGAGACAATCAGCCCCAGCATTTT. Protein: CASRPQQGDNQPQHF.

For the CDR3, the DNA is TGTGCCAGCAGTTTGTTCACCGGGGGGTACCCCAACGAGCAGTACTTC. It codes for CASSLFTGGYPNEQYF. The gene calls are TRBV27 and TRBJ2-7, with 7 bases matching TRBD2. CDR3 length: 16 residues. Germline V gene data show CDR1 as MNHEY and CDR2 as SMNVEV (reference sequence). V lost 3 bases, J lost 5 bases, and 13 bases stayed unmatched.

This chain uses TRBV24-1 with TRBJ2-5, with 7 nucleotides matching TRBD1. The length of the CDR3 is 9 residues. Germline assignment: CDR1 KGHDR and CDR2 SFDVKD. Here the CDR3 reads CDRGETQYF. DNA of the CDR3: TGTGACAGGGGCGAGACCCAGTACTTC.

The rearrangement joins TRBV6-1 to TRBJ2-5; D not resolved. Germline V CDR1 and CDR2: MNHNS, SASEGT. The CDR3 totals 14 residues. Trimming took off 3 bases at V and 2 bases at J, with 10 bases between the two ends. The CDR3 sequence is CASSESQVQETQYF. CDR3 coding DNA: TGTGCCAGCAGTGAGAGTCAGGTTCAAGAGACCCAGTACTTC.

V gene TRBV19 combines with J gene TRBJ2-3; no reliable D call. CDR3 length: 14 residues. Germline CDR1 is LNHDA and CDR2 is SQIVND (reference sequence). Trimming stripped 3 bases from V and 5 bases from J, with 12 bases between. In DNA form, the CDR3 reads TGTGCCAGTAGTATCAGTCAATCGGGAGATACGCAGTATTTT. Translation: CASSISQSGDTQYF.

The chain employs TRBV24-1 and TRBJ2-5; D might be TRBD1 (5 bases). V was pared by 1 base and J by 1 base, with 12 bases between. The CDR3 runs 16 residues. Germline values: CDR1 KGHDR, CDR2 SFDVKD. This CDR3 reads CATSDLVAGSQETQYF. The CDR3 DNA reads as TGTGCCACCAGTGATTTAGTCGCAGGGTCCCAAGAGACCCAGTACTTC.

The chain employs TRBV4-2 and TRBJ2-2; TRBD2 might be the D (5 bases). V dropped 0 bases and J dropped 4 bases, with 15 bases sitting between them. The CDR3 has 17 amino acids. CDR1 and CDR2 from the germline V gene are LGHNA and YNFKEQ. The CDR3 loop reads CASSQDQSDRGTGELFF. Here the CDR3 DNA reads TGTGCCAGCAGCCAAGACCAATCCGACCGGGGCACCGGGGAGCTGTTTTTT.

The rearrangement links TRBV7-9 to TRBJ1-1; 9 nucleotides agree with TRBD1. Losses at the gene ends were 5 bases for V and 1 base for J; bases not matched to a gene: 5. There are 15 residues in the CDR3. Germline CDR1 SEHNR, CDR2 FQNEAQ (reference sequence). CDR3 loop: CASSPTGGRNTEAFF. CDR3 bases: TGTGCCAGCAGCCCCACAGGGGGCAGGAACACTGAAGCTTTCTTT. The variable domain in full, completed from reference TRBV7-9 and TRBJ1-1, reads DTGVSQNPRHKITKRGQNVTFRCDPISEHNRLYWYRQTLGQGPEFLTYFQNEAQLEKSRLLSDRFSAERPKGSFSTLEIQRTEQGDSAMYLCASSPTGGRNTEAFFGQGTRLTVV.